Each of the 31 T cell receptor beta chains below was sequenced from the same sample in a study of blood T cell repertoires in COVID-19. Clones were read by immunoSEQ multiplex PCR, and TCRdb kept only the in-frame ones, dropping some. The repertoire holds about 440,000 clones, with approximately 89% as singletons. The specimen sequenced was peripheral blood. These receptors were collected from a woman aged 50 to 65 with COVID-19, enrolled during active disease.

Here the CDR3 reads CASSVGLAGADPNEQYF. In DNA, the CDR3 is TGTGCCAGCAGCGTAGGGCTAGCGGGGGCCGATCCCAACGAGCAGTACTTC. The rearrangement uses TRBV9 and TRBJ2-7; 10 nucleotides align to TRBD2. Germline-derived CDR1 and CDR2 are SGDLS and YYNGEE. The ends lost 0 bases at V and 5 bases at J; junction bases unmatched: 11. The CDR3 runs to 17 residues. Filled out from reference TRBV9 and TRBJ2-7, the complete variable domain reads DSGVTQTPKHLITATGQRVTLRCSPRSGDLSVYWYQQSLDQGLQFLIQYYNGEERAKGNILERFSAQQFPDLHSELNLSSLELGDSALYFCASSVGLAGADPNEQYFGPGTRLTVT.

The DNA of the CDR3 is TGTGCCAGCACCCATTCGGGGGAGATCGCCGGAAACACCATATATTTT. Translated, it gives CASTHSGEIAGNTIYF. The chain has TRBV5-4 and TRBJ1-3, with D tentatively TRBD1 (5 bases). The CDR3 is made up of 16 amino acids. V was pared by 6 bases and J by 4 bases, with 20 bases between. The germline gives CDR1 SGHNT, CDR2 YYREEE (reference sequence).

The V and J genes are TRBV27 and TRBJ2-7; a weak D match, TRBD2 (6 bases). This CDR3 is 15 amino acids long. Germline V gene sequence: CDR1 MNHEY, CDR2 SMNVEV (reference sequence). V was shortened by 6 bases and J by 4 bases, with 19 bases between the two germline ends. CDR3 nucleotides: TGTGCCAGCAGGGGGCCGGGGGTGCTAGGGTACGAGCAGTACTTC. Amino acid sequence: CASRGPGVLGYEQYF.

The chain carries TRBV24-1 and TRBJ2-2, with D possibly TRBD1 on 6 matching bases. Deletions cut 6 bases from V and 4 bases from J, with 14 bases between. CDR1 and CDR2 from the germline V gene are KGHDR and SFDVKD. This CDR3 is built from 15 residues. The CDR3 sequence: CATSKRDTSTGELFF. As DNA, the CDR3 is TGTGCCACCAGTAAACGGGACACCTCCACCGGGGAGCTGTTTTTT.

The chain employs TRBV15 and TRBJ1-2; D is uncertain. The CDR3 is made up of 14 amino acids. Trimming cost V 0 bases and J 7 bases, with 12 bases left between them. The germline gives CDR1 LNHNV, CDR2 YYDKDF (reference sequence). DNA of the CDR3: TGTGCCACCAGCAGAGATACCGAGTTCCGTGGCTACACCTTC. Translation: CATSRDTEFRGYTF.

This clone was recorded once. V gene TRBV25-1 combines with J gene TRBJ1-1, with 11 bases aligning to TRBD1. The CDR3 totals 14 residues. V shed 4 bases and J 4 bases; nucleotides not matched to a gene: 2. CDR1 and CDR2 (germline): MGHDK, SYGVNS. CDR3: CASSVGTGGTEAFF. The DNA of the CDR3 is TGTGCCAGCAGTGTCGGGACAGGGGGCACTGAAGCTTTCTTT.

This clone was seen just once. The J gene is TRBJ2-1, the V gene TRBV6-5; tentative D call: TRBD2 (6 bases). CDR1 is MNHEY, CDR2 SVGAGI, per germline. The V end lost 7 bases, the J end lost 7 bases, and 14 bases lay between the germline ends. The CDR3 length is 13 residues. In nucleotides, the CDR3 is TGTGCCAGCACGGCTAGCGCTACTAATGAGCAGTTCTTC. Translation: CASTASATNEQFF.

This rearrangement joins TRBV4-1 to TRBJ2-7; 10 nucleotides match TRBD1. V shed 3 bases and J 0 bases; nucleotides not matched to a gene: 5. CDR1 is MGHRA, CDR2 YSYEKL, per germline. The CDR3 spans 16 residues. CDR3 loop: CASSQRRDRGSYEQYF. The DNA of the CDR3 is TGCGCCAGCAGCCAGCGCCGGGACAGGGGCTCCTACGAGCAGTACTTC.

For this clone: Other DNA sequences from this sample encode an identical CDR3 as well. The CDR3 coding sequence is TGTGCCAGTAGTCCCCAAAGGACAGGCAGCAATCAGCCCCAGCATTTT. This sequence encodes CASSPQRTGSNQPQHF. The chain has TRBV19 and TRBJ1-5; 7 bases fit TRBD1. CDR3 size: 16 residues. CDR1 and CDR2 from the germline V gene are LNHDA and SQIVND (reference sequence). V was pared by 5 bases and J by 1 base, with 8 bases of the junction left unmatched.

This chain uses TRBV3-1 (or the pseudogene TRBV3-2) with TRBJ1-2; D is possibly TRBD1 (5 bases). Between the trimmed V and J ends, which lost 4 bases and 4 bases, there was a span of 10 bases. The germline V gene encodes CDR1 LGHDT and CDR2 YNNKEL (reference sequence). CDR3 length: 13 amino acids. CDR3 sequence: CASSRQGSYGYTF. CDR3 sequence (DNA): TGTGCCAGCAGCCGCCAGGGCTCCTATGGCTACACCTTC.

The genes are TRBV5-1 and TRBJ2-1; tentatively, D is TRBD1 (6 bases). The CDR3 loop spans 15 amino acids. Trimming removed 4 bases at V and 6 bases at J, with 17 bases between. Germline CDR1 reads SGHRS; CDR2 reads YFSETQ. In nucleotides, the CDR3 is TGCGCCAGCAGCCCAGAACCGGACAGTCGCAATGAGCAGTTCTTC. Amino acids: CASSPEPDSRNEQFF.

The chain couples TRBV7-6 to TRBJ2-3; TRBD2 matches 8 bases. Germline V CDR1 and CDR2: SGHVS, FNYEAQ. J lost 14 bases, V lost 5 bases, and 18 bases had no gene match. The CDR3 consists of 15 residues. The CDR3 DNA reads TGTGCCAGCAGCCCGCCCCCCCCCGGGACTAGAACTCTGTATTTT. Its protein is CASSPPPPGTRTLYF. Full variable domain (remainder filled in from reference TRBV7-6 and TRBJ2-3): GAGVSQSPRYKVTKRGQDVALRCDPISGHVSLYWYRQALGQGPEFLTYFNYEAQQDKSGLPNDRFSAERPEGSISTLTIQRTEQRDSAMYRCASSPPPPGTRTLYFGPGTRLTVL.

This rearrangement joins TRBV12-3 or TRBV12-4 to TRBJ2-7; possible D gene TRBD2, 6 bases. CDR3 length equals 12 residues. V lost 8 bases and J lost 4, with 12 bases in between. The CDR3 coding sequence is TGTGCCAGCCGGGACTTCCTTTACGAGCAGTACTTC. Residues: CASRDFLYEQYF.

The chain joins TRBV6-6 to TRBJ1-6; D call uncertain. Trimming removed 7 bases at V and 14 bases at J, with 24 bases between. Looked up from germline, CDR1 is MNHNY and CDR2 is SVGAGI (reference sequence). The CDR3 extends over 15 amino acids. CDR3 DNA: TGTGCCAGCAACCCGAACCCGAATCTCGGTTTAACCCTCCACTTT. Amino acids: CASNPNPNLGLTLHF.

V usage is TRBV5-5 and J usage is TRBJ2-7; D call uncertain. The V end lost 0 bases, the J end lost 1 base, and 14 bases lay between the germline ends. This CDR3 is 16 amino acids long. In germline, CDR1 is SGHKS, CDR2 YYEKEE (reference sequence). The CDR3 DNA sequence: TGTGCCAGCAGCTTGGTAACAGATTTTAGATCCTACGAGCAGTACTTC. This sequence encodes CASSLVTDFRSYEQYF. Full variable domain (remainder filled in from reference TRBV5-5 and TRBJ2-7): DAGVTQSPTHLIKTRGQQVTLRCSPISGHKSVSWYQQVLGQGPQFIFQYYEKEERGRGNFPDRFSARQFPNYSSELNVNALLLGDSALYLCASSLVTDFRSYEQYFGPGTRLTVT.

This sequence joins TRBV3-1 (or the pseudogene TRBV3-2) and TRBJ1-3; D gene uncertain. Trimming took off 4 bases at V and 0 bases at J, with 7 bases between the two ends. The V gene's germline CDR1 is LGHDT and CDR2 YNNKEL (reference sequence). The length of the CDR3 is 14 residues. Here the CDR3 DNA reads TGTGCCAGCAGCCGACGGAGCTCTGGAAACACCATATATTTT. Translation: CASSRRSSGNTIYF.

This chain connects TRBV7-9 to TRBJ1-1, with a tentative D call TRBD1 (6 bases). V lost 7 bases and J 4 bases, leaving 16 bases between the germline ends. Looked up from germline, CDR1 is SEHNR and CDR2 is FQNEAQ (reference sequence). The CDR3 spans 14 residues. CDR3 sequence (DNA): TGTGCCAGCACTTGGGGAGTGGGGGCCACTGAAGCTTTCTTT. Its protein product is CASTWGVGATEAFF.

This chain joins TRBV28 and TRBJ2-2; D is unclear. The germline V gene has CDR1 MDHEN and CDR2 SYDVKM. The V gene lost 6 bases and the J gene lost 5 bases, with 13 bases spanning the gap. The CDR3 sequence is 14 residues long. The CDR3 protein is CASRSSLRTGELFF. For the CDR3, the DNA is TGTGCCAGCAGATCCTCTTTACGGACCGGGGAGCTGTTTTTT.

This chain connects TRBV28 to TRBJ1-3; 7 nucleotides align to TRBD1. The length of the CDR3 is 15 residues. The germline gives CDR1 MDHEN, CDR2 SYDVKM. The junction had 4 bases not matched to a gene; V was cut back by 3 bases and J by 2 bases. CDR3 residues: CASSFRTGPGNTIYF. The CDR3 DNA reads TGTGCCAGCAGTTTCCGGACAGGCCCTGGAAACACCATATATTTT. Variable domain in full (rest from reference TRBV28 and TRBJ1-3): DVKVTQSSRYLVKRTGEKVFLECVQDMDHENMFWYRQDPGLGLRLIYFSYDVKMKEKGDIPEGYSVSREKKERFSLILESASTNQTSMYLCASSFRTGPGNTIYFGEGSWLTVV.

This clone was seen a few times. This sequence joins TRBV19 and TRBJ1-4; possibly TRBD1 for D (5 bases). The V and J ends lost 5 bases and 5 bases respectively, with 15 bases between them. Germline V gives CDR1 LNHDA, CDR2 SQIVND (reference sequence). CDR3 length equals 15 residues. CDR3 DNA sequence: TGTGCCAGTAGTGGGTTTGCGGGACGCAATGAAAAACTGTTTTTT. This sequence encodes CASSGFAGRNEKLFF.

The chain links TRBV9 to TRBJ1-2; D is unresolved. The CDR3 length is 15 residues. Germline V CDR1 and CDR2: SGDLS, YYNGEE. Trimming removed 1 base from V and 7 bases from J, with 17 bases in between. The CDR3 DNA is TGTGCCAGCAGCGTACGGGAACGGGCCGTCGGTGGCTACACCTTC. Residues: CASSVRERAVGGYTF.

The rearrangement joins TRBV3-1 (or the pseudogene TRBV3-2) to TRBJ1-1; weak D call: TRBD1 (6 bases). V lost 7 bases to trimming and J lost 6 bases, with 21 bases between them. There are 15 residues in the CDR3. Germline CDR1 and CDR2: LGHDT and YNNKEL (reference sequence). CDR3 in DNA: TGTGCCAGCACCCATCGATTACAGGGTGATGCTGAAGCTTTCTTT. This translates into CASTHRLQGDAEAFF.

In this sample, this clone turned up once. V usage is TRBV11-2 and J usage is TRBJ1-2, with D unresolved. CDR1 SGHAT and CDR2 FQNNGV come from the germline V gene. With 1 base removed from V and 0 bases from J, the gap between germline ends came to 15 bases. The CDR3 consists of 17 residues. This CDR3 is CASSLAPGFLANYGYTF. In DNA form, the CDR3 reads TGTGCCAGCAGCTTAGCGCCAGGCTTCTTAGCTAACTATGGCTACACCTTC.

The chain carries TRBV5-1 and TRBJ2-7; TRBD1 matches 8 bases. V was pared by 4 bases and J by 1 base, with 4 bases of the junction left unmatched. The CDR3 runs 14 residues. CDR1 is SGHRS and CDR2 is YFSETQ in the germline V gene. CDR3 sequence: CASSLGQVSYEQYF. CDR3 nucleotides: TGCGCCAGCAGCCTGGGACAGGTTTCCTACGAGCAGTACTTC.

V gene TRBV28 combines with J gene TRBJ1-5; TRBD1 is a possible D gene (5 bases). This CDR3 spans 14 amino acids. V lost 6 bases and J 3 bases, leaving 12 bases between the germline ends. Germline values: CDR1 MDHEN, CDR2 SYDVKM. CDR3 in DNA: TGTGCCAGCAGGGGACTACCCGCCAATCAGCCCCAGCATTTT. It translates to CASRGLPANQPQHF.

This clone was counted between two and nine times. The chain couples TRBV5-1 to TRBJ1-2, with D perhaps TRBD1 (5 bases). The V gene lost 3 bases and the J gene lost 9 bases, with 12 bases spanning the gap. CDR1 is SGHRS and CDR2 is YFSETQ in the germline V gene. The CDR3 covers 12 residues. DNA for the CDR3: TGCGCCAGCAGCTCCGGGACTCAGAGCTACACCTTC. Translating gives CASSSGTQSYTF. Complete variable domain (other parts from reference TRBV5-1 and TRBJ1-2): KAGVTQTPRYLIKTRGQQVTLSCSPISGHRSVSWYQQTPGQGLQFLFEYFSETQRNKGNFPGRFSGRQFSNSRSEMNVSTLELGDSALYLCASSSGTQSYTFGSGTRLTVV.

A remark on this clone: Mismatch with germline at one junction end may stem from a read error. This sequence joins TRBV6-5 and TRBJ2-7; 7 nucleotides line up with TRBD1. The length of the CDR3 is 15 residues. Germline CDR1 reads MNHEY; CDR2 reads SVGAGI. CDR3 in amino acids: CATSYQDRSVYEQYF. CDR3 nucleotide sequence: TGTGCCACCAGTTACCAGGACAGGAGTGTCTACGAGCAGTACTTC.

The rearrangement links TRBV3-1 (or the pseudogene TRBV3-2) to TRBJ1-2; 7 nucleotides agree with TRBD1. V lost 5 bases, J lost 8 bases, and 11 bases stayed unmatched. There are 14 residues in the CDR3. Per the germline V gene, CDR1 is LGHDT and CDR2 is YNNKEL (reference sequence). CDR3 bases: TGTGCCAGCAGCGCCCGACAGGGAACGGACGGCTACACCTTC. It specifies CASSARQGTDGYTF.

The chain combines TRBV3-1 (or the pseudogene TRBV3-2) with TRBJ1-4; D might be TRBD1 (6 bases). This CDR3 has 15 amino acids. V lost 3 bases and J lost 3, with 11 bases in between. Germline CDR1 reads LGHDT; CDR2 reads YNNKEL (reference sequence). CDR3 DNA: TGTGCCAGCAGCCACCCACAGGGAGCTAATGAAAAACTGTTTTTT. Its translation: CASSHPQGANEKLFF.

The chain links TRBV7-2 to TRBJ2-5; no definite D call. Per the germline V gene, CDR1 is SGHTA and CDR2 is FQGNSA. CDR3 size: 13 residues. Trimming pared 5 bases from V and 3 bases from J, leaving 10 bases between. CDR3 DNA sequence: TGTGCCAGCAGCCTACGGGTAGAAGAGACCCAGTACTTC. Its translation is CASSLRVEETQYF.

This clone was seen once. This chain links TRBV24-1 with TRBJ2-3; the D is unclear. V gave up 2 bases and J gave up 6 bases, with 8 bases separating them. This CDR3 region has 13 residues. Per the germline V gene, CDR1 is KGHDR and CDR2 is SFDVKD. The CDR3 spells CATSDSHGDTQYF. The CDR3 region has the DNA TGTGCCACCAGTGATTCTCACGGGGATACGCAGTATTTT.